This T cell receptor beta chain came from a study of control samples from healthy donors and cancer patients. Measured with immunoSEQ multiplex PCR; TCRdb has only the in-frame clones, and not every one. The sample includes about 120,000 clones, more than 75% of them seen just once. V lost 3 bases and J lost 5, with 14 bases in between. The CDR3 sequence is 14 residues long. Looked up from germline, CDR1 is SGDLS and CDR2 is YYNGEE. The chain combines TRBV9 with TRBJ2-5; the D gene is possibly TRBD1 (6 bases). The material sequenced was blood. The clonotype was recovered from a man aged 18-30 years in good health. In nucleotides, the CDR3 is TGTGCCAGCAGCGGACCCGGGACATGGGAGACCCAGTACTTC. Its translation is CASSGPGTWETQYF.